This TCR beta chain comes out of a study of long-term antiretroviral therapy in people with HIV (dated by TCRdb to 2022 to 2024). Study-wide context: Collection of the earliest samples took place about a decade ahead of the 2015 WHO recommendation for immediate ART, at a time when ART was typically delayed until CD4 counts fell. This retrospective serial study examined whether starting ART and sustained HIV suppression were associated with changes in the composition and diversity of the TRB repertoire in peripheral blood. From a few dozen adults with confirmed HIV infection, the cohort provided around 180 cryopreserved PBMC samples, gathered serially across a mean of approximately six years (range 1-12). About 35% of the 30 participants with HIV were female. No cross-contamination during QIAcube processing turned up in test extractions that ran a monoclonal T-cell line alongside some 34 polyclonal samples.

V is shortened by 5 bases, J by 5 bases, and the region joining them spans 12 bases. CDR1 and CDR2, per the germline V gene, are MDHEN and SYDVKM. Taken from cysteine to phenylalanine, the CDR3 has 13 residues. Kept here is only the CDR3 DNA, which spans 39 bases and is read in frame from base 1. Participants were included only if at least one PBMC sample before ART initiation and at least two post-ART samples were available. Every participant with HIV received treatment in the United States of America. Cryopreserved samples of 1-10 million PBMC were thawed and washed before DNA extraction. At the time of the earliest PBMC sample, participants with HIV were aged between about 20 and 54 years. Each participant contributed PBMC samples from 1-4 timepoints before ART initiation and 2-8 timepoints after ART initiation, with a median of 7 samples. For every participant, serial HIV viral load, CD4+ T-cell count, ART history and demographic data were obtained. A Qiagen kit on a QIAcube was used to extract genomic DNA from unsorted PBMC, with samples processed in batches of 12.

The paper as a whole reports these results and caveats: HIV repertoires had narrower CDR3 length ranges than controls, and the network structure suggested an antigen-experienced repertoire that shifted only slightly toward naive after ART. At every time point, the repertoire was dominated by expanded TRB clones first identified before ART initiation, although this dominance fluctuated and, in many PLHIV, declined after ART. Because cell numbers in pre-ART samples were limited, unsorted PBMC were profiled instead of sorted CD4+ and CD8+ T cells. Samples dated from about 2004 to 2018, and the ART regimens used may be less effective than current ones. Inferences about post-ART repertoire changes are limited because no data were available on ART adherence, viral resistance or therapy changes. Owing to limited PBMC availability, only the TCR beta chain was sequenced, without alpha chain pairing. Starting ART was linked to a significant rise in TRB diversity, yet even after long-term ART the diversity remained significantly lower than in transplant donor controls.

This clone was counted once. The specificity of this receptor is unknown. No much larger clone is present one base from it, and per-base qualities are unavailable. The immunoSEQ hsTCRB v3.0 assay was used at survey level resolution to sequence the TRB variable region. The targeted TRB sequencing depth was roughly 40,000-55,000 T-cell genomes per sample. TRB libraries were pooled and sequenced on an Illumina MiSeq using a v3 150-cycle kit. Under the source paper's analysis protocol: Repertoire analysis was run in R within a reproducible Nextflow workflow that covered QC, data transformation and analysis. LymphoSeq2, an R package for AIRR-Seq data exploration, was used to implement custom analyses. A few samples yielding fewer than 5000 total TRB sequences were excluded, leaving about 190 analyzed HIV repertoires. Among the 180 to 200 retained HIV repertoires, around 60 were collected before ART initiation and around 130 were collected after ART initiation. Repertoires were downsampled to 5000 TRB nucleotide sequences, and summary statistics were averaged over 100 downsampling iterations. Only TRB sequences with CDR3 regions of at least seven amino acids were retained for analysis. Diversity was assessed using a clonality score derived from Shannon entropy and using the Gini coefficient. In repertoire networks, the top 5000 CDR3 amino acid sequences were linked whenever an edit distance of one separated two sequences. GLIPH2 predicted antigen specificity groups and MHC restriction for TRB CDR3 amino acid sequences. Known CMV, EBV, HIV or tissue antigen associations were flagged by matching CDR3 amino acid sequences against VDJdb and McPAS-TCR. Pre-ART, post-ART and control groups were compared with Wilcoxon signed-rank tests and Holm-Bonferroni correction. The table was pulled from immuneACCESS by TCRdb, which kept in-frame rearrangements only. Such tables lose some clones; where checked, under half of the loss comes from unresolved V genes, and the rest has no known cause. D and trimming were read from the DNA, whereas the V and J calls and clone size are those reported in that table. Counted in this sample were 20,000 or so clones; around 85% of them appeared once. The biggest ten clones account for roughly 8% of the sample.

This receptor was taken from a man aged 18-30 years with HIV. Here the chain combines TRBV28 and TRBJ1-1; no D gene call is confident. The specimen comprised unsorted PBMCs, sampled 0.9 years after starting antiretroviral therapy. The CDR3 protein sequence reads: CASSTAWQTEAFF. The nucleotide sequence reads TGTGCCAGCAGTACAGCCTGGCAAACTGAAGCTTTCTTT. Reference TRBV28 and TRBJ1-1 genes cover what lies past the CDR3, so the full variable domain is DVKVTQSSRYLVKRTGEKVFLECVQDMDHENMFWYRQDPGLGLRLIYFSYDVKMKEKGDIPEGYSVSREKKERFSLILESASTNQTSMYLCASSTAWQTEAFFGQGTRLTVV.